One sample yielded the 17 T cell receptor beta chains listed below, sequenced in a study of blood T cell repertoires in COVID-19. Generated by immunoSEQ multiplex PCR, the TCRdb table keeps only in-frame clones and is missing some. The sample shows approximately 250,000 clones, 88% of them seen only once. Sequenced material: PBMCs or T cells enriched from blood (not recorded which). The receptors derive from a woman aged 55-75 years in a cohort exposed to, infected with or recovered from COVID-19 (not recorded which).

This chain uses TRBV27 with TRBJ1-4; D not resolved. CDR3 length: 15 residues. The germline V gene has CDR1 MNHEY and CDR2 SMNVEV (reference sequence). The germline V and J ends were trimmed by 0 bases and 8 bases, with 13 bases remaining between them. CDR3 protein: CASSLSWREEEKLFF. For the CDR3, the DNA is TGTGCCAGCAGTTTATCATGGAGGGAGGAAGAAAAACTGTTTTTT.

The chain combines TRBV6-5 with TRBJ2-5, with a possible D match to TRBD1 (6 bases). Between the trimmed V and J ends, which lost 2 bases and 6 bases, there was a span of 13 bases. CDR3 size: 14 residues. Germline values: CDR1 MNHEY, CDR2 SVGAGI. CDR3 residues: CASSYGFGQQTQYF. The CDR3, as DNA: TGTGCCAGCAGTTACGGCTTTGGACAGCAGACCCAGTACTTC.

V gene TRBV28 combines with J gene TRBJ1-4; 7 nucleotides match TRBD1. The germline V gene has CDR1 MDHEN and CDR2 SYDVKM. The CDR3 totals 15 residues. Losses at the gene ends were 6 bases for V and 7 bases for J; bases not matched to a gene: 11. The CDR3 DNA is TGTGCCAGCAGGCCTTGGGGGGACAGCATTGAAAAACTGTTTTTT. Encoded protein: CASRPWGDSIEKLFF.

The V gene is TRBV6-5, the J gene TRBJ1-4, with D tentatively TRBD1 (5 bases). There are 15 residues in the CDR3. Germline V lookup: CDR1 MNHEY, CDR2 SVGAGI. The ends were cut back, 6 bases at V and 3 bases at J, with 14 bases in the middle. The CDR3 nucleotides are TGTGCCAGCAGCACCGCAGGGAGGGCTAATGAAAAACTGTTTTTT. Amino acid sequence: CASSTAGRANEKLFF.

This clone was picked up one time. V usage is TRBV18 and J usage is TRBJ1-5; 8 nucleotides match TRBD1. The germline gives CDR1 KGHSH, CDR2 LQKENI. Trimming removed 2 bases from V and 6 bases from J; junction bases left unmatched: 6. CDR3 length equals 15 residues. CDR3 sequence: CASSPSGQGVQPQHF. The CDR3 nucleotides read TGTGCCAGCTCACCATCTGGACAGGGTGTTCAGCCCCAGCATTTT. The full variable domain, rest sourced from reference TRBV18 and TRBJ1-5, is NAGVMQNPRHLVRRRGQEARLRCSPMKGHSHVYWYRQLPEEGLKFMVYLQKENIIDESGMPKERFSAEFPKEGPSILRIQQVVRGDSAAYFCASSPSGQGVQPQHFGDGTRLSIL.

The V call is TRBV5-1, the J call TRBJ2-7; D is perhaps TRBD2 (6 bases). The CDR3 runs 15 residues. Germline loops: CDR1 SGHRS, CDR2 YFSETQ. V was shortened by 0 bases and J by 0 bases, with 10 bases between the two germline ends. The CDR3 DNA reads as TGCGCCAGCAGCTTGGTGGGGCGGGGCTCCTACGAGCAGTACTTC. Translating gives CASSLVGRGSYEQYF.

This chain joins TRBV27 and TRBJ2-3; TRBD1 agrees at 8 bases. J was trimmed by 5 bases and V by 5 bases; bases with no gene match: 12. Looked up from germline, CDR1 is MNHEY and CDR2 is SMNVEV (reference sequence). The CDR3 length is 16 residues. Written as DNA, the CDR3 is TGTGCCAGCAGTCTTTATTCAGGGGGCGCTAAAGATACGCAGTATTTT. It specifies CASSLYSGGAKDTQYF.

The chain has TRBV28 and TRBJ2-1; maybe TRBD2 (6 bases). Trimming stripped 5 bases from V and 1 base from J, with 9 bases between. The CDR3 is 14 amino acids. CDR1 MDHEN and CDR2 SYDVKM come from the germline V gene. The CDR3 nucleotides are TGTGCCAGCAGTAGCGCGGGGTCCTACAATGAGCAGTTCTTC. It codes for CASSSAGSYNEQFF. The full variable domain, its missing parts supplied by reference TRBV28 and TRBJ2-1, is DVKVTQSSRYLVKRTGEKVFLECVQDMDHENMFWYRQDPGLGLRLIYFSYDVKMKEKGDIPEGYSVSREKKERFSLILESASTNQTSMYLCASSSAGSYNEQFFGPGTRLTVL.

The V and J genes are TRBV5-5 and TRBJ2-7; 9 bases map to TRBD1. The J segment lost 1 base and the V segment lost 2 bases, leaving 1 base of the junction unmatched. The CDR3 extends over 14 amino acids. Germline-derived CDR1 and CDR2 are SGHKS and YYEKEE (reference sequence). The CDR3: CASSLGQGSYEQYF. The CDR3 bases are TGTGCCAGCAGCTTAGGACAGGGGTCCTACGAGCAGTACTTC.

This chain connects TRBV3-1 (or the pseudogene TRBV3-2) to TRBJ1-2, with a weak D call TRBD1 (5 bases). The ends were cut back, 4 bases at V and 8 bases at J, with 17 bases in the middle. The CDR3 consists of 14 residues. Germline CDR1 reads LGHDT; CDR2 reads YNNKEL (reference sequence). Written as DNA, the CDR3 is TGTGCCAGCAGCCCCGACAGATACGGTCTCGGCTACACCTTC. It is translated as CASSPDRYGLGYTF.

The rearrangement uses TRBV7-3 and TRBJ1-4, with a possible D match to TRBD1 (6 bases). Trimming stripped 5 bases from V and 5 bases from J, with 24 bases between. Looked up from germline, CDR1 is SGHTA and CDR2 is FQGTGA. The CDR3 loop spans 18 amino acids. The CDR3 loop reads CASSLGAIYTGQNEKLFF. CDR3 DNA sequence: TGTGCCAGCAGCCTCGGGGCAATCTACACAGGGCAAAATGAAAAACTGTTTTTT.

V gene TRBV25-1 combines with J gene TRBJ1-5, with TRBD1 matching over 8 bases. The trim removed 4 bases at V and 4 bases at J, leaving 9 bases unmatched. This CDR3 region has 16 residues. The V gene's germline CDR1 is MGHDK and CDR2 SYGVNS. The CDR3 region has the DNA TGTGCCAGCAGTGCCTCGGACAGGGCGTCGAATCAGCCCCAGCATTTT. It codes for CASSASDRASNQPQHF.

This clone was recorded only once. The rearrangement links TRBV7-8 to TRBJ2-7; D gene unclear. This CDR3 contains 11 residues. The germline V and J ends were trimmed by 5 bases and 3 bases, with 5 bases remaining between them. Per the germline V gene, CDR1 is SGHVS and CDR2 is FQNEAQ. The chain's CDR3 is CASSQLYEQYF. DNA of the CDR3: TGTGCCAGCAGCCAACTCTACGAGCAGTACTTC.

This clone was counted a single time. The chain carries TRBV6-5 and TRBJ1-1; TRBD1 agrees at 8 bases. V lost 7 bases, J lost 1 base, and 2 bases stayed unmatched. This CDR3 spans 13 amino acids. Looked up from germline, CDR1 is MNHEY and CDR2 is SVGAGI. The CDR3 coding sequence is TGTGCCAGCACCGGACAGGGGAACACTGAAGCTTTCTTT. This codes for CASTGQGNTEAFF.

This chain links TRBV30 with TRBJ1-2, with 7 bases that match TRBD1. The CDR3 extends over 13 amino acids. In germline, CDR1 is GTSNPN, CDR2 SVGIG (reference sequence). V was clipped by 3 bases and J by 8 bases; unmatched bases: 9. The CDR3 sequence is CAWSDRAPNGYTF. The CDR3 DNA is TGTGCCTGGAGCGACAGGGCGCCCAACGGCTACACCTTC.

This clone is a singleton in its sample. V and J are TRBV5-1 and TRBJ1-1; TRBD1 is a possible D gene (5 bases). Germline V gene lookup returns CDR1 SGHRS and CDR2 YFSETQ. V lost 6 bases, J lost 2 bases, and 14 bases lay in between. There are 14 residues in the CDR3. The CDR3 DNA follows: TGCGCCAGCAAACCCATGCAGGGAAACACTGAAGCTTTCTTT. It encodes CASKPMQGNTEAFF. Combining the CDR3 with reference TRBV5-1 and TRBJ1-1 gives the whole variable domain KAGVTQTPRYLIKTRGQQVTLSCSPISGHRSVSWYQQTPGQGLQFLFEYFSETQRNKGNFPGRFSGRQFSNSRSEMNVSTLELGDSALYLCASKPMQGNTEAFFGQGTRLTVV.

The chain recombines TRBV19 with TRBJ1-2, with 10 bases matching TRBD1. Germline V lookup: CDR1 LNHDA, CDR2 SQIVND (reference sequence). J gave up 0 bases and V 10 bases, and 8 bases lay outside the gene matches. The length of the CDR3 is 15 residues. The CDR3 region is CATRLTGGSNYGYTF. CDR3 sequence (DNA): TGTGCCACCCGACTGACAGGGGGCTCTAACTATGGCTACACCTTC.